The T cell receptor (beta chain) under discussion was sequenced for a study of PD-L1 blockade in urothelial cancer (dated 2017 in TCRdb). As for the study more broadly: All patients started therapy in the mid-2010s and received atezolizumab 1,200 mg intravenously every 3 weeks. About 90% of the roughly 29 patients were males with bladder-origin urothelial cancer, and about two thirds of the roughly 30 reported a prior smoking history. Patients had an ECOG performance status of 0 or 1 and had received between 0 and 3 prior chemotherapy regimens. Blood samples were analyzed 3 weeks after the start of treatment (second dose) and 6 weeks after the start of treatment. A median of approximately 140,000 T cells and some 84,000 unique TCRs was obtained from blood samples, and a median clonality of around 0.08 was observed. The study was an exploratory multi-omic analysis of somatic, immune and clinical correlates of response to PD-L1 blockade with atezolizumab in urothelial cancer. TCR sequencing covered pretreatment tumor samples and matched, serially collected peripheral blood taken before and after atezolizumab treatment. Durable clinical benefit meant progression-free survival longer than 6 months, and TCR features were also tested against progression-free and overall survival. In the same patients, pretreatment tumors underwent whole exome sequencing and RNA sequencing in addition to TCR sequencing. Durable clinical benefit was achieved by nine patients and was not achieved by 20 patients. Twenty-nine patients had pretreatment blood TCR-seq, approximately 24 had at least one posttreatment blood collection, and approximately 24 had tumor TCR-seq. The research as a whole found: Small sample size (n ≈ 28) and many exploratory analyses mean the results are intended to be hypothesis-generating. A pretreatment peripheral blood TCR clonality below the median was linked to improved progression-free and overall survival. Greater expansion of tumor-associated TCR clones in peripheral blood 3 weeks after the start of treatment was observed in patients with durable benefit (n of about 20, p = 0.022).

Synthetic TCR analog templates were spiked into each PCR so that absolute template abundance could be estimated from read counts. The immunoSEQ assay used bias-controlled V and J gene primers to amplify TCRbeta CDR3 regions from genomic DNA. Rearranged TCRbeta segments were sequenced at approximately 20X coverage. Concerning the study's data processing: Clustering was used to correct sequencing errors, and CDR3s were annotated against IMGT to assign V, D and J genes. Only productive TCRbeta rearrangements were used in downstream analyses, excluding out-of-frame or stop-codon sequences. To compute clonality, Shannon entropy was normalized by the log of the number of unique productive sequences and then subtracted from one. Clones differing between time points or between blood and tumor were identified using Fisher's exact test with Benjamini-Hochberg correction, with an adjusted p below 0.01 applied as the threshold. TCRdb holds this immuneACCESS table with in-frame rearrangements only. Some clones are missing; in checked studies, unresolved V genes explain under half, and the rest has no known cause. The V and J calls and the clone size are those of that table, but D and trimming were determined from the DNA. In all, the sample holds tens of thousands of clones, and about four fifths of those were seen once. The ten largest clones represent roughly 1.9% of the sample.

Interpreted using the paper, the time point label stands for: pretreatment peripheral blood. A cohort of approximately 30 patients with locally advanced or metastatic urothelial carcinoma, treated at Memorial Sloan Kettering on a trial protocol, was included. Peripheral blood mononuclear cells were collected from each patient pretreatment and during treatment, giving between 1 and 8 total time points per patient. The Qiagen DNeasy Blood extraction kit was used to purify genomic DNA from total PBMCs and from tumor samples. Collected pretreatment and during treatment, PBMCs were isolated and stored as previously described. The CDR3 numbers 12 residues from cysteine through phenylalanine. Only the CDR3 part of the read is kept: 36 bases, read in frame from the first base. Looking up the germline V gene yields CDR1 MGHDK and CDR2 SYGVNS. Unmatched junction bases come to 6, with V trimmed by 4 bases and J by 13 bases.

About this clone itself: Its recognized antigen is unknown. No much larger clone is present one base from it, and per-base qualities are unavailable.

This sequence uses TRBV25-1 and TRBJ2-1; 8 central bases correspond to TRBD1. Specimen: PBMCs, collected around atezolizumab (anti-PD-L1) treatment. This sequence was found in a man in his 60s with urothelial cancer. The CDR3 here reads CASSAATGVQFF. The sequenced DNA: TGTGCCAGCAGTGCCGCGACAGGGGTCCAGTTCTTC.